This entry concerns a single TCR beta chain. What antigen it recognizes has not been identified. Base qualities are not at hand, and no much larger clone is one base apart. The library came from the immunoSEQ multiplex PCR assay. To provide template for TCR sequencing, every sample had RNA extracted and reverse transcribed into cDNA. First-strand cDNA was synthesized using SuperScript III with a 2:1 mix of oligo-dT and random hexamers. A synthetic immune receptor repertoire was used to measure amplification bias, and any remaining bias was corrected computationally. In the paper's pipeline: Raw reads were preprocessed to remove errors, and CDR3 was defined according to IMGT conventions as the region from the conserved cysteine to phenylalanine. To get clonality, Shannon entropy was normalized by log2 of the number of productive unique TCRs and the result was subtracted from 1. Whether each scalp clone was CD4 or CD8 was inferred by checking scalp TCRbeta sequences against the CD4 and CD8 repertoires from sorted blood. This is the immuneACCESS table as TCRdb keeps it, with only in-frame sequences that have V and J called. A part of the clones is gone; compared with another copy, unresolved V genes explain less than half, and the rest is unexplained. That table gives V, J and clone size, and the DNA gave D and trimming. The sample records approximately 150,000 clones, 70% to 90% of which are singletons. The ten largest clones represent around 13% of the sample.

This specimen belongs to a study of CD8+ T cells in alopecia areata (dated by TCRdb to 2016 to 2019). A note on the overall study: The treated patients took part in an open-label pilot trial in which moderate-to-severe alopecia areata was treated with oral tofacitinib at 5 to 10 mg twice daily. Patients received tofacitinib for 6 to 18 months and were then followed off drug for 6 months to check for delayed response and recurrence. The SALT score, which quantifies the percentage of affected scalp surface area, was used to measure disease severity in treated patients. To study T cell clonal expansion in alopecia areata, the researchers applied high-throughput TCRbeta sequencing to both the C3H/HeJ mouse model and human patients. On the human side, TCRbeta sequencing was run on scalp tissue and on sorted CD4+ and CD8+ peripheral blood T cells from healthy controls and from alopecia areata patients with either patchy or totalis/universalis disease. Patients on tofacitinib were biopsied at baseline and after 4 and 24 weeks of treatment, and several of the patients also had a later scalp biopsy. Scalp clonality was compared across normal scalp (n=4), patchy alopecia areata scalp (n=8), and alopecia totalis/universalis scalp (n=8). The RNA source kit depended on sample type: the PAXgene miRNA kit for fixed scalp, the miRNeasy kit for PBMCs, and the RNeasy kit for mouse skin. Amplification of TCRbeta CDR3 regions was done by immunoSEQ multiplex PCR using 35 Vbeta forward primers and 13 Jbeta reverse primers. Study-level results and caveats: Tofacitinib significantly lowered scalp clonality and the number of expanded CD8+ clones among the top 100 scalp clones. Compared with normal scalp, lesional scalp, particularly in alopecia totalis/universalis, had higher clonality and more expanded CD8+ clones, which suggests antigenic drive. Because the treated cohort was small and included a single nonresponder, larger studies are needed to assess links between baseline CD8+ expansion and response. Unlike mouse skin, which is dominated by gammadelta T cells, normal human skin has resident alphabeta T cells that are also sequenced, and this complicates analysis of the scalp TCR repertoire. Many expanded lesional clones persisted in scalp and blood during tofacitinib treatment, which may partly explain relapse after stopping treatment. Shared TCR sequences between patients were less evident than in mice, which may be partly attributable to HLA diversity in the patient population.

Reading the label with the study, this specimen's time point is: 4 weeks on oral tofacitinib. The treatment or condition tag for this specimen amounts to: oral pan-JAK inhibitor, 5-10 mg twice daily. Lesional scalp punch biopsies and peripheral blood were obtained from alopecia areata patients. PBMCs were isolated by density centrifugation and stained for CD3, CD4 and CD8, and CD4+ and CD8+ T cells were sorted on a FACSAria. Sequences LGHNA (CDR1) and YSLEER (CDR2) are obtained from the germline V gene. V and J lose 0 bases and 8 bases, and a span of 17 bases separates them. The CDR3 runs 16 amino acids, cysteine and phenylalanine included. The kept DNA is CDR3 alone, 48 bases in frame from the first base.

Here the chain combines TRBV4-3 and TRBJ2-4, and possibly TRBD1, on 6 matching bases. Sequencing was performed on CD8+ T cells sorted from blood, taken at week 4, from a patient treated with tofacitinib. The receptor comes from a human donor with alopecia areata. CDR3 region: CASSQDSGQPADIQYF. The sequenced DNA: TGCGCCAGCAGCCAAGATTCAGGACAGCCAGCCGACATTCAGTACTTC.